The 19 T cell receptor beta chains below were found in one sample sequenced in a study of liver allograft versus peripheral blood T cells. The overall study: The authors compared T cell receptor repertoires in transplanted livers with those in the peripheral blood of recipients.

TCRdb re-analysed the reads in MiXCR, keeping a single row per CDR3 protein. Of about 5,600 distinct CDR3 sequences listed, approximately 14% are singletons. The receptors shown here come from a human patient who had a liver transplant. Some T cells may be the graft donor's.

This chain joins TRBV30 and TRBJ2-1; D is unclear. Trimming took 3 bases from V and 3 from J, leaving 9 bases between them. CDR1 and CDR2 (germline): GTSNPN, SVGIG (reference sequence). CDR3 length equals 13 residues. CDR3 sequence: CAWSRQGYNEQFF. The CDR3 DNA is TGTGCCTGGAGCAGACAAGGCTACAATGAGCAGTTCTTC.

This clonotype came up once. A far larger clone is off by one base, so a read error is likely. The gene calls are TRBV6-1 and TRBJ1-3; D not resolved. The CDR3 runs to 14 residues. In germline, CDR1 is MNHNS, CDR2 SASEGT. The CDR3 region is CGSSGRISGNTIYF. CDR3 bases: TGTGGCAGCTCCGGACGGATCTCTGGAAACACCATATATTTT.

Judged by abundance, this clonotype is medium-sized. As DNA, the CDR3 is TGTGCCAGCAATCCCCGACGGACATGGAACACTGAAGCTTTCTTT. Encoded protein: CASNPRRTWNTEAFF. The chain is built from TRBV28 and TRBJ1-1, with TRBD1 as a possible D gene (5 bases). V was trimmed by 7 bases and J by 1 base, leaving 16 bases between them. The V gene's germline CDR1 is MDHEN and CDR2 SYDVKM. The CDR3 totals 15 residues. Combining the CDR3 with reference TRBV28 and TRBJ1-1 gives the whole variable domain DVKVTQSSRYLVKRTGEKVFLECVQDMDHENMFWYRQDPGLGLRLIYFSYDVKMKEKGDIPEGYSVSREKKERFSLILESASTNQTSMYLCASNPRRTWNTEAFFGQGTRLTVV.

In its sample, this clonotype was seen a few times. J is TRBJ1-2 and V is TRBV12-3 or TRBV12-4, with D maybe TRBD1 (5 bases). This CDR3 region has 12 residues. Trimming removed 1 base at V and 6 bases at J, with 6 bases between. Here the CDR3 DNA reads TGTGCCAGCAGTTTAGTAGGGGATGGCTACACCTTC. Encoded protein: CASSLVGDGYTF.

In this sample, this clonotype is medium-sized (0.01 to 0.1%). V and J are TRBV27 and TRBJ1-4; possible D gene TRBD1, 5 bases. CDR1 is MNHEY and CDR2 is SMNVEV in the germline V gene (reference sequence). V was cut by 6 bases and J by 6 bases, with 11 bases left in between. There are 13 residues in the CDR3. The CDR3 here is CASSKRGDEKLFF. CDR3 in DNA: TGTGCCAGCAGCAAGCGGGGGGATGAAAAACTGTTTTTT.

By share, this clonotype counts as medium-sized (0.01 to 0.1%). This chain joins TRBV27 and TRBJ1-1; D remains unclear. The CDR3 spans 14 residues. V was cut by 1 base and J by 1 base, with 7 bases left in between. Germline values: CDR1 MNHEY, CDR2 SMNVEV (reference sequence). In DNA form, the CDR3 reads TGTGCCAGCAGTTTATATCATAAGAACACTGAAGCTTTCTTT. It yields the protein CASSLYHKNTEAFF.

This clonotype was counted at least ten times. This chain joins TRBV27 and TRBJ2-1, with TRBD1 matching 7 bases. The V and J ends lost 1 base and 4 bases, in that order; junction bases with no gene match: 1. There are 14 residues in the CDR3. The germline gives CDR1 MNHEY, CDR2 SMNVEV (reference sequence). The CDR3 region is CASSLWDRYNEQFF. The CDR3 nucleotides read TGTGCCAGCAGTTTATGGGACAGATACAATGAGCAGTTCTTC.

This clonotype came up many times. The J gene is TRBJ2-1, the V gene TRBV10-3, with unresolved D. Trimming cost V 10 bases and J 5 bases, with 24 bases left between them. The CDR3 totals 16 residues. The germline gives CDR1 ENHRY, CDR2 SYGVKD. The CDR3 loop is CATAGLRVGVNNEQFF. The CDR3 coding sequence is TGTGCCACGGCCGGCCTACGAGTAGGAGTGAACAATGAGCAGTTCTTC.

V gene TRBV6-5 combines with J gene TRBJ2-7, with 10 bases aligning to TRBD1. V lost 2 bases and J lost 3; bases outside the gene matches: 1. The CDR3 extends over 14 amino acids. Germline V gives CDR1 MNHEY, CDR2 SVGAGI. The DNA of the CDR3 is TGTGCCAGCAGTTACGGGACAGGGGACTACGAGCAGTACTTC. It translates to CASSYGTGDYEQYF.

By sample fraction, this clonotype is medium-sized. The DNA for the CDR3 is TGTGCCAGCAGTTTATTAAACGGTGCCGTGAGCTCCTATAATTCACCCCTCCACTTT. The encoded protein is CASSLLNGAVSSYNSPLHF. V usage is TRBV28 and J usage is TRBJ1-6; D not resolved. Germline CDR1 reads MDHEN; CDR2 reads SYDVKM. The V end lost 1 base, the J end lost 0 bases, and 16 bases lay between the germline ends. CDR3 length equals 19 residues.

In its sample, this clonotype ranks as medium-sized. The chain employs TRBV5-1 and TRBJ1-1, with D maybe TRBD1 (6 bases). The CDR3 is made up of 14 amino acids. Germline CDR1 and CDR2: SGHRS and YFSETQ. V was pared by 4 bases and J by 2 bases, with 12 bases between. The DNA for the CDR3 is TGCGCCAGCAGCGACGGGACACCAAACACTGAAGCTTTCTTT. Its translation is CASSDGTPNTEAFF. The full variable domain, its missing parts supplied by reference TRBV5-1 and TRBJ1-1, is KAGVTQTPRYLIKTRGQQVTLSCSPISGHRSVSWYQQTPGQGLQFLFEYFSETQRNKGNFPGRFSGRQFSNSRSEMNVSTLELGDSALYLCASSDGTPNTEAFFGQGTRLTVV.

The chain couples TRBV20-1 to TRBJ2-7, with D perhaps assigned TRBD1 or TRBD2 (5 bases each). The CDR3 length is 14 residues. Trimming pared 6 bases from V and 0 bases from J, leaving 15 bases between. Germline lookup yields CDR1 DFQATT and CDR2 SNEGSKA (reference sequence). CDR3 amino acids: CSATGTESSYEQYF. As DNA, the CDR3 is TGCAGTGCCACGGGGACCGAGAGCTCCTACGAGCAGTACTTC.

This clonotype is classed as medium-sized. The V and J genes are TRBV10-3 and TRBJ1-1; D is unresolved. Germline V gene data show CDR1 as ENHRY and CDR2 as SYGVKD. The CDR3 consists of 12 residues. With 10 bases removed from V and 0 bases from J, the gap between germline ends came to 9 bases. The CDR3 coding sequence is TGTGCCACCGGTACCTTGAACACTGAAGCTTTCTTT. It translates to CATGTLNTEAFF.

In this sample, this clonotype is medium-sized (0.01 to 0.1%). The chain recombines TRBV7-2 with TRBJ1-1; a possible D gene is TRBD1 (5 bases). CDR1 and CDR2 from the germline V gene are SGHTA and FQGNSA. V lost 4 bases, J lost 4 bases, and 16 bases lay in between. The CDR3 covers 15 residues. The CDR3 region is CASSSSGIRSTEAFF. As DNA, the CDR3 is TGTGCCAGCAGCTCTTCAGGGATTCGGAGCACTGAAGCTTTCTTT.

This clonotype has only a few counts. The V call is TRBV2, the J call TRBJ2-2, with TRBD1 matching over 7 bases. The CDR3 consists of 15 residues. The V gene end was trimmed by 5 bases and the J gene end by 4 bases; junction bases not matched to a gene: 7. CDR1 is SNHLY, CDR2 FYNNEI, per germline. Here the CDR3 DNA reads TGTGCCAGCAGTAACCAACAGGGGACCACCGGGGAGCTGTTTTTT. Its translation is CASSNQQGTTGELFF. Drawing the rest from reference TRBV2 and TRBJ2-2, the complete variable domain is EPEVTQTPSHQVTQMGQEVILRCVPISNHLYFYWYRQILGQKVEFLVSFYNNEISEKSEIFDDQFSVERPDGSNFTLKIRSTKLEDSAMYFCASSNQQGTTGELFFGEGSRLTVL.

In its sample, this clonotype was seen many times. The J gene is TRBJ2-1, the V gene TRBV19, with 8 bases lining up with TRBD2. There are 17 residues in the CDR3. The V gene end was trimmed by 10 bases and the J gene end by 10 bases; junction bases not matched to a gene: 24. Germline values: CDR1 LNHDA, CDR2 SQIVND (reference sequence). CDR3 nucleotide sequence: TGTGCCACCAAGTCTGGGGTAGGTAGCGGGATTGTGAACGAGCAGTTCTTC. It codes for CATKSGVGSGIVNEQFF.

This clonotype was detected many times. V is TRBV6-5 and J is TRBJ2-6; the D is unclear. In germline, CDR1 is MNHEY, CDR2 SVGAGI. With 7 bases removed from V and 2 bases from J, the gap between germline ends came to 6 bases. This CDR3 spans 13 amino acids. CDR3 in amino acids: CASIAAGANVLTF. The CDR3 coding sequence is TGTGCCAGCATCGCAGCTGGGGCCAACGTCCTGACTTTC.

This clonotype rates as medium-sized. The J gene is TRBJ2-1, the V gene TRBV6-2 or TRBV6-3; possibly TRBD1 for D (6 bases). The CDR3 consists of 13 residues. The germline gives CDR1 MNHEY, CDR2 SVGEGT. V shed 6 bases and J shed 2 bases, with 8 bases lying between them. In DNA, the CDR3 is TGTGCCAGCAGGGACAGAGCCTACAATGAGCAGTTCTTC. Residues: CASRDRAYNEQFF.

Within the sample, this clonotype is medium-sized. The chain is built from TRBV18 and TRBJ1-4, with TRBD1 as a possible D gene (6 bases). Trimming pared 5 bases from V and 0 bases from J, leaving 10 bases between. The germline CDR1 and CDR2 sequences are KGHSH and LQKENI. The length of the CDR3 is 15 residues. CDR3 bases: TGTGCCAGCTCATTACAGGGAACAACTAATGAAAAACTGTTTTTT. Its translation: CASSLQGTTNEKLFF.